This TCR beta chain is drawn from a study of OX40 agonist ivuxolimab in advanced cancers. In the study overall: Every 2 weeks, patients got intravenous ivuxolimab at one of six dose levels (0.01-10 mg/kg). Earlier anti-PD-1, anti-PD-L1 or anti-CTLA-4 therapy was permitted; 30% to 50% had received some.

Libraries were prepared by immunoSEQ multiplex PCR; TCRdb keeps only in-frame clonotypes and omits some of them. The sample consists of 62,000 or so clones, approximately 86% of them appearing once. The sequenced sample was CD4+ or CD8+ T cells sorted from blood, obtained in a trial of the OX40 agonist ivuxolimab. The TCR originated in an adult with an advanced solid tumor such as melanoma, head and neck, liver or kidney cancer.

CDR3 coding DNA: TGTGCCAGCAGATCAGTATTCTACACAATTCGCACTGAAGCTTTCTTT. Its translation: CASRSVFYTIRTEAFF. The chain has TRBV21-1 and TRBJ1-1. TRBV21-1 is noted as a pseudogene. CDR3 size: 16 residues.